The 31 T cell receptor beta chains listed next were all sequenced from one sample in a study of control samples from healthy donors and cancer patients (dated by TCRdb to between 2020 and 2021). The library was built by means of the immunoSEQ multiplex PCR assay. As stored in TCRdb, this immuneACCESS dataset retains in-frame rearrangements with V and J assigned. A fraction of the clones does not appear; measured against another copy, unresolved V genes explain less than half of the discrepancy, and the remainder lacks a known reason. For this sample the table gives about 79,000 clones, of which 93% were detected only once. The top ten constitute 1.3% of the sample. The material sequenced was PBMCs. These receptors were collected from a woman in her thirties or forties with lung cancer.

This chain links TRBV28 with TRBJ2-7, with 9 bases aligning to TRBD1. V dropped 3 bases and J dropped 4; count of bases not matched to a gene: 7. Germline CDR1 MDHEN, CDR2 SYDVKM. The length of the CDR3 is 15 residues. In DNA form, the CDR3 reads TGTGCCAGCAGTTTCCCGGGACAGGGCAATTACGAGCAGTACTTC. Translation: CASSFPGQGNYEQYF.

This rearrangement joins TRBV27 to TRBJ1-6; D is perhaps TRBD1 (5 bases). There are 15 residues in the CDR3. Trimming took 4 bases from V and 2 from J, leaving 9 bases between them. Germline CDR1 MNHEY, CDR2 SMNVEV (reference sequence). In nucleotides, the CDR3 is TGTGCCAGCAGTTGGCAGGGCACCTATAATTCACCCCTCCACTTT. Translated: CASSWQGTYNSPLHF.

The chain uses TRBV11-2 and TRBJ1-1, with D perhaps matching TRBD1 (5 bases). The ends were cut back, 0 bases at V and 3 bases at J, with 5 bases in the middle. CDR1 and CDR2 (germline): SGHAT, FQNNGV. The CDR3 is 13 amino acids. The CDR3 reads CASSLEQDTEAFF. Written as DNA, the CDR3 is TGTGCCAGCAGCTTAGAACAGGACACTGAAGCTTTCTTT.

This clone was counted a single time. This chain connects TRBV28 to TRBJ1-4, with D tentatively TRBD1 (6 bases). The germline gives CDR1 MDHEN, CDR2 SYDVKM. V shed 5 bases and J shed 8 bases, with 15 bases lying between them. CDR3 length: 14 amino acids. The DNA for the CDR3 is TGTGCCAGCAGTCATAACAGGGAGGGCGAAAAACTGTTTTTT. It encodes CASSHNREGEKLFF.

The chain carries TRBV14 and TRBJ2-7; D unclear. V lost 1 base to trimming and J lost 6 bases, with 13 bases between them. The CDR3 runs 14 residues. Germline CDR1 SGHDN, CDR2 FVKESK. As DNA, the CDR3 is TGTGCCAGCAGCCAAGGGCGGCCTCCCAGCGAGCAGTACTTC. Translation: CASSQGRPPSEQYF.

This clone has just one count. V gene TRBV6-6 combines with J gene TRBJ1-2; D possibly corresponds to TRBD1 (6 bases). The CDR3 contains 16 residues. The germline V gene encodes CDR1 MNHNY and CDR2 SVGAGI (reference sequence). V was clipped by 6 bases and J by 4 bases, with 21 bases between them. The CDR3 loop reads CASSLPTDRYFYGYTF. The CDR3 DNA sequence: TGTGCCAGCAGCCTCCCCACGGACAGATACTTCTATGGCTACACCTTC.

J is TRBJ2-7 and V is TRBV5-1, with D possibly being TRBD1 (6 bases). The V end lost 4 bases, the J end lost 3 bases, and 11 bases lay between the germline ends. The CDR3 extends over 13 amino acids. Germline values: CDR1 SGHRS, CDR2 YFSETQ. The CDR3 bases are TGCGCCAGCAGCCTGACAGGAATCTACGAGCAGTACTTC. Amino acid sequence: CASSLTGIYEQYF.

The J gene is TRBJ1-1, the V gene TRBV6-5; D is unclear. The CDR3 is 14 residues long. The V end was cut by 4 bases, the J end by 1 base, with 10 bases between. The germline V gene has CDR1 MNHEY and CDR2 SVGAGI. The CDR3 is CASSLLAANTEAFF. The DNA for the CDR3 is TGTGCCAGCAGTTTACTCGCGGCGAACACTGAAGCTTTCTTT.

The chain couples TRBV3-1 (or the pseudogene TRBV3-2) to TRBJ2-7; perhaps TRBD2 as D (5 bases). Trimming removed 0 bases at V and 9 bases at J, with 9 bases between. This CDR3 region has 12 residues. Germline assignment: CDR1 LGHDT and CDR2 YNNKEL (reference sequence). CDR3 nucleotides: TGTGCCAGCAGCCAAGATCGAGGGATGCAGTACTTC. Amino acid sequence: CASSQDRGMQYF.

The rearrangement uses TRBV25-1 and TRBJ2-7; D is unclear. The V and J ends lost 4 bases and 4 bases respectively, with 11 bases between them. In germline, CDR1 is MGHDK, CDR2 SYGVNS. There are 13 residues in the CDR3. CDR3 sequence (DNA): TGTGCCAGCAGTGGATCCGCCAGTTACGAGCAGTACTTC. This codes for CASSGSASYEQYF.

This chain uses TRBV3-1 (or the pseudogene TRBV3-2) with TRBJ2-6; 10 bases align to TRBD1. V dropped 4 bases and J dropped 3; count of bases not matched to a gene: 3. Germline loops: CDR1 LGHDT, CDR2 YNNKEL (reference sequence). The CDR3 length is 16 residues. The CDR3 sequence is CASSRQGADGANVLTF. The CDR3 region has the DNA TGTGCCAGCAGCCGACAGGGGGCTGATGGGGCCAACGTCCTGACTTTC.

The chain couples TRBV27 to TRBJ1-2; weak D call: TRBD1 (6 bases). The CDR3 consists of 15 residues. Germline values: CDR1 MNHEY, CDR2 SMNVEV (reference sequence). V was shortened by 6 bases and J by 4 bases, with 18 bases between the two germline ends. The CDR3 bases are TGTGCCAGCAGCTTACGGACTGGGGGGGCCTATGGCTACACCTTC. Encoded protein: CASSLRTGGAYGYTF.

V gene TRBV24-1 combines with J gene TRBJ1-2; D is uncertain. The germline V gene has CDR1 KGHDR and CDR2 SFDVKD. The CDR3 extends over 13 amino acids. Trimming took 9 bases from V and 4 from J, leaving 14 bases between them. The CDR3 nucleotides are TGTGCCACCTTAGACCGGACCCTCTATGGCTACACCTTC. Translated, it gives CATLDRTLYGYTF.

V usage is TRBV7-3 and J usage is TRBJ2-1; D not certain. V was trimmed by 2 bases and J by 8 bases, leaving 13 bases between them. This CDR3 region has 14 residues. Germline CDR1 and CDR2: SGHTA and FQGTGA. The CDR3 bases are TGTGCCAGCAGCTTATCCAGTTCAGGCCATGAGCAGTTCTTC. Protein product: CASSLSSSGHEQFF.

The chain is built from TRBV7-8 and TRBJ1-2; no firm D call. V was shortened by 4 bases and J by 14 bases, with 17 bases between the two germline ends. Germline values: CDR1 SGHVS, CDR2 FQNEAQ. The CDR3 totals 12 residues. In DNA form, the CDR3 reads TGTGCCAGCAGCTCCCCACCGGGGTTGAAAACCTTC. As protein: CASSSPPGLKTF. The full variable domain, its missing parts supplied by reference TRBV7-8 and TRBJ1-2, is GAGVSQSPRYKVAKRGQDVALRCDPISGHVSLFWYQQALGQGPEFLTYFQNEAQLDKSGLPSDRFFAERPEGSVSTLKIQRTQQEDSAVYLCASSSPPGLKTFGSGTRLTVV.

The gene calls are TRBV4-1 and TRBJ2-3, with 15 bases matching TRBD2. J gave up 3 bases and V 4 bases, and 8 bases lay outside the gene matches. The CDR3 is 18 residues long. The germline V gene encodes CDR1 MGHRA and CDR2 YSYEKL. CDR3 nucleotides: TGCGCCAGCAGCCCATCGGGACTAGCGGGGGGAGGGACAGATACGCAGTATTTT. Its protein product is CASSPSGLAGGGTDTQYF.

The CDR3 DNA reads as TGCGCCAGCACGGCTAGCCCCCAAGGAAATGAGCAGTTCTTC. Translated, it gives CASTASPQGNEQFF. This sequence joins TRBV5-1 and TRBJ2-1; a weak D match, TRBD2 (5 bases). V lost 6 bases, J lost 7 bases, and 17 bases lay in between. The CDR3 is 14 amino acids. Germline loops: CDR1 SGHRS, CDR2 YFSETQ.

V and J are TRBV12-3 or TRBV12-4 and TRBJ2-7; no reliable D call. The CDR3 has 13 amino acids. V was clipped by 7 bases and J by 4 bases, with 14 bases between them. The CDR3: CASNEGQIYEQYF. CDR3 nucleotide sequence: TGTGCCAGCAACGAAGGCCAGATATACGAGCAGTACTTC.

The chain links TRBV9 to TRBJ1-4; no clear D. Looked up from germline, CDR1 is SGDLS and CDR2 is YYNGEE. Trimming left V 4 bases short and J 6 bases short, with 13 bases between. This CDR3 has 14 residues. In DNA, the CDR3 is TGTGCCAGCAGCCCATTGCTGCCAGATGAAAAACTGTTTTTT. Its protein product is CASSPLLPDEKLFF.

The V gene is TRBV18, the J gene TRBJ1-5; 10 nucleotides agree with TRBD1. CDR1 KGHSH and CDR2 LQKENI come from the germline V gene. Losses at the gene ends were 3 bases for V and 5 bases for J; bases not matched to a gene: 7. CDR3 length: 16 residues. CDR3 region: CASSPGWGQGYQPQHF. In DNA form, the CDR3 reads TGTGCCAGCTCACCGGGATGGGGACAGGGGTATCAGCCCCAGCATTTT. The variable domain in full, with the rest retrieved from reference TRBV18 and TRBJ1-5, is NAGVMQNPRHLVRRRGQEARLRCSPMKGHSHVYWYRQLPEEGLKFMVYLQKENIIDESGMPKERFSAEFPKEGPSILRIQQVVRGDSAAYFCASSPGWGQGYQPQHFGDGTRLSIL.

The rearrangement joins TRBV7-8 to TRBJ1-4, with a tentative D call TRBD1 (6 bases). The CDR3 has 15 residues. In germline, CDR1 is SGHVS, CDR2 FQNEAQ. V lost 5 bases and J 2 bases, leaving 12 bases between the germline ends. The CDR3 is CASSPDRFTNEKLFF. The CDR3 bases are TGTGCCAGCAGCCCAGACAGGTTCACTAATGAAAAACTGTTTTTT.

The rearrangement joins TRBV5-1 to TRBJ2-2, with 9 nucleotides matching TRBD1. V gave up 4 bases and J gave up 7 bases; unmatched junction bases: 5. Looked up from germline, CDR1 is SGHRS and CDR2 is YFSETQ. The CDR3 contains 14 residues. CDR3: CASSLGQGIGELFF. The CDR3 nucleotides are TGCGCCAGCAGCCTCGGACAGGGGATCGGGGAGCTGTTTTTT.

This CDR3 reads CASSSAGTSGGRTDTQYF. In DNA form, the CDR3 reads TGTGCCAGCAGTTCGGCCGGGACTAGCGGGGGGCGCACAGATACGCAGTATTTT. The rearrangement uses TRBV27 and TRBJ2-3, with 15 bases fitting TRBD2. V was pared by 4 bases and J by 1 base, with 6 bases of the junction left unmatched. The CDR3 totals 18 residues. Germline V gene sequence: CDR1 MNHEY, CDR2 SMNVEV (reference sequence).

V and J are TRBV28 and TRBJ1-1, with D maybe TRBD1 (5 bases). The germline gives CDR1 MDHEN, CDR2 SYDVKM. This CDR3 comprises 16 residues. V was shortened by 2 bases and J by 3 bases, with 16 bases between the two germline ends. The CDR3 sequence is CASSLVSSGVYTEAFF. The CDR3, as DNA: TGTGCCAGCAGTTTAGTTAGTTCGGGGGTTTACACTGAAGCTTTCTTT.

This chain connects TRBV2 to TRBJ1-2, with D possibly TRBD1 on 5 matching bases. The CDR3 consists of 14 residues. Per germline, CDR1 SNHLY and CDR2 FYNNEI. Trimming removed 1 base at V and 6 bases at J, with 12 bases between. For the CDR3, the DNA is TGTGCCAGCAGTGAAGATTCAGGGAGGGATGGCTACACCTTC. Amino acid sequence: CASSEDSGRDGYTF.

The chain is built from TRBV19 and TRBJ2-2; D may match TRBD1 or TRBD2 (5 bases each). The CDR3 has 14 residues. Germline lookup yields CDR1 LNHDA and CDR2 SQIVND (reference sequence). The V end lost 2 bases, the J end lost 6 bases, and 10 bases lay between the germline ends. This CDR3 is CASSIIGDPGELFF. DNA of the CDR3: TGTGCCAGTAGTATAATCGGGGACCCCGGGGAGCTGTTTTTT.

The chain joins TRBV19 to TRBJ1-6; D is unclear. The CDR3 is made up of 12 amino acids. Looked up from germline, CDR1 is LNHDA and CDR2 is SQIVND (reference sequence). V was trimmed by 3 bases and J by 9 bases, leaving 6 bases between them. CDR3 DNA sequence: TGTGCCAGTAGTATTGCCGGTTCACCCCTCCACTTT. This translates into CASSIAGSPLHF.

The DNA for the CDR3 is TGTGCCAGCAGCGTAAGCCAGGGTCCCCTCTACAATGAGCAGTTCTTC. This translates into CASSVSQGPLYNEQFF. The rearrangement links TRBV5-5 to TRBJ2-1; perhaps TRBD1 as D (5 bases). V was shortened by 4 bases and J by 3 bases, with 17 bases between the two germline ends. The CDR3 extends over 16 amino acids. The V gene's germline CDR1 is SGHKS and CDR2 YYEKEE (reference sequence).

The chain uses TRBV18 and TRBJ1-2; the match to TRBD1 covers 7 bases. Germline assignment: CDR1 KGHSH and CDR2 LQKENI. Trimming took 3 bases from V and 4 from J; bases not matched to a gene: 5. This CDR3 has 14 amino acids. As DNA, the CDR3 is TGTGCCAGCTCACCGGGACAGCCTGGCTATGGCTACACCTTC. This sequence encodes CASSPGQPGYGYTF. The full variable domain, its missing parts supplied by reference TRBV18 and TRBJ1-2, is NAGVMQNPRHLVRRRGQEARLRCSPMKGHSHVYWYRQLPEEGLKFMVYLQKENIIDESGMPKERFSAEFPKEGPSILRIQQVVRGDSAAYFCASSPGQPGYGYTFGSGTRLTVV.

This CDR3 reads CASSYAGVYEKLFF. In DNA, the CDR3 is TGTGCCAGCAGTTACGCAGGGGTTTATGAAAAACTGTTTTTT. V and J are TRBV6-5 and TRBJ1-4; possibly TRBD1 for D (6 bases). V lost 2 bases, J lost 6 bases, and 10 bases lay in between. The CDR3 is 14 residues long. Germline loops: CDR1 MNHEY, CDR2 SVGAGI.

J is TRBJ1-1 and V is TRBV27; D unresolved. The CDR3 is made up of 13 amino acids. In germline, CDR1 is MNHEY, CDR2 SMNVEV (reference sequence). V was clipped by 3 bases and J by 1 base, with 6 bases between them. The CDR3 region is CASSFTGNTEAFF. The CDR3 DNA sequence: TGTGCCAGCAGTTTTACGGGGAACACTGAAGCTTTCTTT.